Below, 23 T cell receptor beta chains from the same sample are listed, as sequenced in a study of blood T cell repertoires in COVID-19. Here immunoSEQ multiplex PCR was the method, and the copy in TCRdb shows in-frame clones only, minus some. Here the sample spans 12,000 to 15,000 clones, over 70% being singletons. The sample taken for sequencing was peripheral blood. The receptors stem from a man aged 55-75 years with acute or convalescent COVID-19.

V and J are TRBV7-2 and TRBJ1-5; D not certain. The CDR3 is 12 amino acids. V was trimmed by 4 bases and J by 7 bases, leaving 8 bases between them. Germline loops: CDR1 SGHTA, CDR2 FQGNSA. The CDR3 DNA is TGTGCCAGCAGCTCAAATGAGCAGCCCCAGCATTTT. Its translation is CASSSNEQPQHF.

The chain carries TRBV9 and TRBJ1-1; maybe TRBD1 (6 bases). This CDR3 contains 13 residues. CDR1 is SGDLS, CDR2 YYNGEE, per germline. Trimming took 4 bases from V and 12 from J, leaving 19 bases between them. CDR3 DNA: TGTGCCAGCAGCTTATCAGAAGGGGGTGAGACTTTCTTT. As protein: CASSLSEGGETFF.

The chain combines TRBV6-2 or TRBV6-3 with TRBJ2-1; 13 nucleotides match TRBD2. The CDR3 loop spans 16 amino acids. Germline V lookup: CDR1 MNHEY, CDR2 SVGEGT. The V and J ends lost 5 bases and 5 bases, in that order; junction bases with no gene match: 6. The CDR3 here is CASSPLAGGSNNEQFF. The CDR3 DNA reads TGTGCCAGCAGTCCACTAGCGGGAGGGTCAAACAATGAGCAGTTCTTC.

The chain uses TRBV30 and TRBJ1-5; D ambiguous. The CDR3 runs 15 residues. Germline CDR1 is GTSNPN and CDR2 is SVGIG (reference sequence). V was cut by 2 bases and J by 5 bases, with 16 bases left in between. In DNA, the CDR3 is TGTGCCTGGAGTCGAGAGAGCAGGAGGGATCAGCCCCAGCATTTT. This sequence encodes CAWSRESRRDQPQHF.

This clone is deemed medium-sized. The chain employs TRBV5-5 and TRBJ2-7, with D possibly being TRBD1 (6 bases). The length of the CDR3 is 13 residues. Germline V CDR1 and CDR2: SGHKS, YYEKEE (reference sequence). The V gene lost 3 bases and the J gene lost 1 base, with 8 bases spanning the gap. CDR3 DNA: TGTGCCAGCAGCTCCCAGGGGTCCTACGAGCAGTACTTC. The encoded protein is CASSSQGSYEQYF.

The CDR3 region is CSVEERDTQYF. Written as DNA, the CDR3 is TGCAGCGTTGAAGAGCGGGATACGCAGTATTTT. The V and J genes are TRBV29-1 and TRBJ2-3; D is unclear. In germline, CDR1 is SQVTM, CDR2 ANQGSEA. Trimming took off 0 bases at V and 6 bases at J, with 4 bases between the two ends. The CDR3 has 11 residues.

The V call is TRBV29-1, the J call TRBJ1-1; TRBD1 matches 11 bases. Germline CDR1 reads SQVTM; CDR2 reads ANQGSEA. CDR3 length: 15 residues. Trimming took 6 bases from V and 2 from J; bases not matched to a gene: 8. As DNA, the CDR3 is TGCAGCGTGCCCGGGACAGGGGGGAGAAACACTGAAGCTTTCTTT. The encoded protein is CSVPGTGGRNTEAFF.

CDR3 coding DNA: TGCGCCAGCAGCTTGGAGGGGCCCTATAATTCACCCCTCCACTTT. Its protein product is CASSLEGPYNSPLHF. The chain joins TRBV5-1 to TRBJ1-6, with D possibly TRBD1 on 5 matching bases. The CDR3 sequence is 15 residues long. Germline CDR1 is SGHRS and CDR2 is YFSETQ. V gave up 0 bases and J gave up 2 bases, with 6 bases separating them.

This clone has more than one count but fewer than ten. The chain has TRBV4-1 and TRBJ1-5; TRBD1 matches 7 bases. The length of the CDR3 is 16 residues. Trimming took 0 bases from V and 1 from J; bases not matched to a gene: 3. Germline-derived CDR1 and CDR2 are MGHRA and YSYEKL. The CDR3: CASSQDPGQSNQPQHF. CDR3 nucleotides: TGCGCCAGCAGCCAAGATCCGGGACAGAGCAATCAGCCCCAGCATTTT.

CDR3 coding DNA: TGTGCCAGCAGTTTTAGCGGGGGTCTCTCCTACGAGCAGTACTTC. Protein: CASSFSGGLSYEQYF. The chain joins TRBV11-3 to TRBJ2-7; 9 bases are shared with TRBD2. The germline V gene has CDR1 SGHNT and CDR2 YENEEA. V shed 6 bases, J shed 0 bases, and the junction held 6 bases outside the gene matches. The CDR3 covers 15 residues. Using reference TRBV11-3 and TRBJ2-7 for the parts outside the CDR3, the full variable domain is EAGVVQSPRYKIIEKKQPVAFWCNPISGHNTLYWYLQNLGQGPELLIRYENEEAVDDSQLPKDRFSAERLKGVDSTLKIQPAELGDSAVYLCASSFSGGLSYEQYFGPGTRLTVT.

The chain uses TRBV27 and TRBJ1-5; 8 nucleotides line up with TRBD1. The ends lost 5 bases at V and 4 bases at J; junction bases unmatched: 4. Germline V gene sequence: CDR1 MNHEY, CDR2 SMNVEV (reference sequence). The CDR3 runs 14 residues. This chain's CDR3 is CASSPQGGNQPQHF. CDR3 DNA sequence: TGTGCCAGCAGTCCACAGGGGGGGAATCAGCCCCAGCATTTT.

The chain joins TRBV3-1 (or the pseudogene TRBV3-2) to TRBJ2-3; 11 bases line up with TRBD2. CDR3 length: 17 residues. After removal of 2 bases from V and 2 bases from J, the junction contained 6 bases not matched to a gene. Per germline, CDR1 LGHDT and CDR2 YNNKEL (reference sequence). CDR3 DNA: TGTGCCAGCAGCCAACTAGCGGGGGGCCTTCTCACAGATACGCAGTATTTT. Protein product: CASSQLAGGLLTDTQYF.

This rearrangement joins TRBV9 to TRBJ1-5; TRBD1 is a possible D gene (5 bases). Germline CDR1 is SGDLS and CDR2 is YYNGEE. This CDR3 comprises 14 residues. Trimming removed 3 bases from V and 5 bases from J, with 12 bases in between. The CDR3 spells CASSAQGGDQPQHF. The CDR3 coding sequence is TGTGCCAGCAGCGCTCAGGGCGGCGATCAGCCCCAGCATTTT.

The chain couples TRBV5-8 to TRBJ2-7; possible D gene TRBD2, 5 bases. Germline V gene data show CDR1 as SGHTS and CDR2 as YDEGEE. This CDR3 region has 12 residues. V was shortened by 4 bases and J by 6 bases, with 11 bases between the two germline ends. The CDR3 DNA reads as TGTGCCAGCAGCCCCCGGGGAACCGAGCAGTACTTC. This gives the protein CASSPRGTEQYF.

This chain connects TRBV12-5 to TRBJ1-1; D call uncertain. In germline, CDR1 is LGHNT, CDR2 FRNRAP. V lost 4 bases and J lost 4, with 7 bases in between. The CDR3 runs to 12 residues. The CDR3 region has the DNA TGTGCTAGTGGTTACGACATCACTGAAGCTTTCTTT. This encodes CASGYDITEAFF.

The chain uses TRBV5-6 and TRBJ1-1; D not resolved. Germline V gene sequence: CDR1 SGHDT, CDR2 YYEEEE. The CDR3 has 15 amino acids. V was trimmed by 1 base and J by 2 bases, leaving 12 bases between them. CDR3 sequence (DNA): TGTGCCAGCAGCTTGCCGTTGGCCCGCAACACTGAAGCTTTCTTT. It specifies CASSLPLARNTEAFF.

The chain combines TRBV24-1 with TRBJ2-3, with a weak D call TRBD2 (6 bases). CDR1 KGHDR and CDR2 SFDVKD come from the germline V gene. Trimming took off 5 bases at V and 1 base at J, with 15 bases between the two ends. The CDR3 contains 16 residues. The chain's CDR3 is CATSGMTRGGTDTQYF. DNA of the CDR3: TGTGCCACCAGTGGCATGACTAGAGGCGGCACAGATACGCAGTATTTT.

The chain couples TRBV19 to TRBJ1-4, with a tentative D call TRBD1 (5 bases). The V gene's germline CDR1 is LNHDA and CDR2 SQIVND (reference sequence). There are 15 residues in the CDR3. The V end was cut by 3 bases, the J end by 8 bases, with 16 bases between. CDR3 DNA: TGTGCCAGTAGTATTGGGAGGGACCGTCGGGAAAAACTGTTTTTT. Protein: CASSIGRDRREKLFF.

The chain couples TRBV30 to TRBJ2-7; TRBD1 aligns across 8 bases. Trimming cost V 1 base and J 5 bases; bases outside gene matches: 7. Germline CDR1 and CDR2: GTSNPN and SVGIG (reference sequence). CDR3 length: 14 residues. CDR3 in DNA: TGTGCCTGGAGTGGTCAGGGGGCGCGGGACGAGCAGTACTTC. Translation gives CAWSGQGARDEQYF.

In this sample, this clone turned up once. V gene TRBV19 combines with J gene TRBJ2-7; D is uncertain. V lost 3 bases and J 3 bases, leaving 21 bases between the germline ends. Germline lookup yields CDR1 LNHDA and CDR2 SQIVND (reference sequence). The CDR3 length is 17 residues. CDR3 DNA sequence: TGTGCCAGTAGTATTTCACTTTATCAGAGAGGATACTACGAGCAGTACTTC. This translates into CASSISLYQRGYYEQYF.

Concerning this clone: Sequence at one end of the junction differs from germline and may be a read error. The J gene is TRBJ2-7, the V gene TRBV7-6; 9 bases fit TRBD1. The V gene's germline CDR1 is SGHVS and CDR2 FNYEAQ. The CDR3 length is 17 residues. The CDR3 DNA reads TGTGCCAGCGGCTTACCCCGGCCAGGGACAGGGTTTCGGGAGCAGTACTTC. Amino acid sequence: CASGLPRPGTGFREQYF.

The V and J genes are TRBV9 and TRBJ1-6; perhaps TRBD1 as D (5 bases). Germline loops: CDR1 SGDLS, CDR2 YYNGEE. The CDR3 sequence is 15 residues long. Trimming cost V 3 bases and J 6 bases, with 13 bases left between them. In DNA form, the CDR3 reads TGTGCCAGCAGCGGACCAGGGTTCGGTAATTCACCCCTCCACTTT. This gives the protein CASSGPGFGNSPLHF.

Concerning this clone: Mismatch with germline at one junction end may stem from a read error. This chain uses TRBV13 with TRBJ1-3, with 7 bases aligning to TRBD1. The CDR3 sequence is 16 residues long. The V gene's germline CDR1 is PRHDT and CDR2 FYEKMQ (reference sequence). The CDR3 DNA follows: TGTGCCAGCAGCCTAGGGGGCCGGGACTCTGGAAACACCATATATTTT. It yields the protein CASSLGGRDSGNTIYF.